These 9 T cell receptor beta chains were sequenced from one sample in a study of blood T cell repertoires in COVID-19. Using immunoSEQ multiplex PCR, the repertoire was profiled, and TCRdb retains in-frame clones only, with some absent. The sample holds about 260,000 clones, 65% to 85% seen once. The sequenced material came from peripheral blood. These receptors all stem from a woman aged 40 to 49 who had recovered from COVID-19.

The CDR3 DNA reads as TGTGCCAGTAGGGCCCCGGCGGACACTGAAGCTTTCTTT. It is translated as CASRAPADTEAFF. The gene calls are TRBV19 and TRBJ1-1, with D hard to call. This CDR3 has 13 residues. CDR1 is LNHDA, CDR2 SQIVND, per germline (reference sequence). V lost 6 bases to trimming and J lost 3 bases, with 11 bases between them.

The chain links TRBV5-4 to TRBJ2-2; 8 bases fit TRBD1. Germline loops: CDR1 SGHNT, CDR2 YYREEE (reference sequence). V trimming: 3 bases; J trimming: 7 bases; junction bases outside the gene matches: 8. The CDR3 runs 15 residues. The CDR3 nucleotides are TGTGCCAGCAGCTGGGGACAGGAGAGGAACGGGGAGCTGTTTTTT. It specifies CASSWGQERNGELFF. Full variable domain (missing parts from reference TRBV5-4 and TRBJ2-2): ETGVTQSPTHLIKTRGQQVTLRCSSQSGHNTVSWYQQALGQGPQFIFQYYREEENGRGNFPPRFSGLQFPNYSSELNVNALELDDSALYLCASSWGQERNGELFFGEGSRLTVL.

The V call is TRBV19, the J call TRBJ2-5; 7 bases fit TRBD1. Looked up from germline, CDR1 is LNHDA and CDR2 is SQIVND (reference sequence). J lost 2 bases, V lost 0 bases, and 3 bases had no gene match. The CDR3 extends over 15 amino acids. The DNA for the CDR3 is TGTGCCAGTAGTATAGATCCGGGACAGCAAGAGACCCAGTACTTC. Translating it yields CASSIDPGQQETQYF.

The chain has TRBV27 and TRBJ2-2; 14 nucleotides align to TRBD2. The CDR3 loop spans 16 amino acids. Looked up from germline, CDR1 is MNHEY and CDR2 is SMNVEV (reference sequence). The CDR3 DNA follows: TGTGCTACTAGGACTAGCGGGGGGTTGAACACCGGGGAGCTGTTTTTT. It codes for CATRTSGGLNTGELFF.

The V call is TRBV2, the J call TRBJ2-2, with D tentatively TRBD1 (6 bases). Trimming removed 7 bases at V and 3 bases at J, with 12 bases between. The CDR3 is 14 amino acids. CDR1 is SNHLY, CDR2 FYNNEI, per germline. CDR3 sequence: CASMGQRDTGELFF. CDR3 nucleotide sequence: TGTGCCAGCATGGGACAACGGGACACCGGGGAGCTGTTTTTT. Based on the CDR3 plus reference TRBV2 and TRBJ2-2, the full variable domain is EPEVTQTPSHQVTQMGQEVILRCVPISNHLYFYWYRQILGQKVEFLVSFYNNEISEKSEIFDDQFSVERPDGSNFTLKIRSTKLEDSAMYFCASMGQRDTGELFFGEGSRLTVL.

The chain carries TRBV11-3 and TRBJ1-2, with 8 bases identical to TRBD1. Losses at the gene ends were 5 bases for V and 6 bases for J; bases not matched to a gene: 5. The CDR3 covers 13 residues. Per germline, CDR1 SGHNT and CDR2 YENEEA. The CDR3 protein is CASSTTGADGYTF. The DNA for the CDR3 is TGTGCCAGCAGCACGACAGGGGCGGATGGCTACACCTTC.

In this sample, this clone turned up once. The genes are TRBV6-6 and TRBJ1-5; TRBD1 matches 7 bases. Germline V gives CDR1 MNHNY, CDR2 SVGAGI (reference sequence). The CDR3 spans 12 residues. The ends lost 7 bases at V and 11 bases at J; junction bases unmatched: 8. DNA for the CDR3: TGTGCCAGCAATAATGCAGGGGGAACCCAGCATTTT. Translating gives CASNNAGGTQHF.

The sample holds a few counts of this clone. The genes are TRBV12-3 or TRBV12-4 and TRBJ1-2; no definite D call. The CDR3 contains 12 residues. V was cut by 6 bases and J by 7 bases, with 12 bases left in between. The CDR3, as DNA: TGTGCCAGCAGGCCCGACTCGGGTGGCTACACCTTC. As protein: CASRPDSGGYTF.

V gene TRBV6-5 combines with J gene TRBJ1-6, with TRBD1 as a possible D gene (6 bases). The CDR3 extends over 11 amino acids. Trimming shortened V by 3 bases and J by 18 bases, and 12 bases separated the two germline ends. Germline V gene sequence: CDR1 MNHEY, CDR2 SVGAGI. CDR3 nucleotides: TGTGCCAGCAGTTATAGGGGGACACACCACTTT. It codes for CASSYRGTHHF.